The 5 T cell receptor beta chains below come from one sample, sequenced in a study of blood T cell repertoires in COVID-19. The method was immunoSEQ multiplex PCR; TCRdb's version includes in-frame clones alone and lacks a portion of them. The sample lists 85,000 to 120,000 clones, approximately 90% occurring once. Sequencing was carried out using peripheral blood. These receptors all come from a woman in her 50s with COVID-19, enrolled during active disease.

This chain links TRBV7-2 with TRBJ2-7; D is ambiguous. There are 14 residues in the CDR3. Germline-derived CDR1 and CDR2 are SGHTA and FQGNSA. Trimming left V 3 bases short and J 2 bases short, with 11 bases between. The CDR3 sequence is CASSFELAAYEQYF. The CDR3 DNA reads as TGTGCCAGCAGCTTTGAACTTGCTGCCTACGAGCAGTACTTC.

This sequence joins TRBV5-4 and TRBJ2-3, with 9 bases aligning to TRBD2. CDR3 length: 16 amino acids. CDR1 is SGHNT and CDR2 is YYREEE in the germline V gene (reference sequence). V was pared by 0 bases and J by 1 base, with 3 bases of the junction left unmatched. The CDR3 sequence is CASSLELAGGTDTQYF. In nucleotides, the CDR3 is TGTGCCAGCAGCTTGGAGTTAGCGGGGGGCACAGATACGCAGTATTTT.

This clone was observed a single time. V and J are TRBV16 and TRBJ1-1; TRBD1 matches 8 bases. CDR3 size: 14 residues. Looked up from germline, CDR1 is KGHSY and CDR2 is FQNENV. Unmatched junction bases numbered 7, after V lost 6 bases and J lost 4 bases. Here the CDR3 DNA reads TGTGCCAGCAGTCCGGACAGGGTGAGCACTGAAGCTTTCTTT. Translating gives CASSPDRVSTEAFF.

The chain has TRBV7-9 and TRBJ2-5, with a possible D match to TRBD1 (7 bases). The germline V gene has CDR1 SEHNR and CDR2 FQNEAQ (reference sequence). The CDR3 contains 14 residues. The V gene lost 5 bases and the J gene lost 4 bases, with 14 bases spanning the gap. The CDR3 sequence is CASSLGGGLETQYF. CDR3 in DNA: TGTGCCAGCAGCCTCGGAGGGGGCCTAGAGACCCAGTACTTC.

The chain has TRBV9 and TRBJ1-1; the match to TRBD1 covers 8 bases. Germline V lookup: CDR1 SGDLS, CDR2 YYNGEE. The CDR3 totals 12 residues. Trimming took 3 bases from V and 8 from J; bases not matched to a gene: 3. The CDR3 DNA follows: TGTGCCAGCAGCGCAGGGGGCAGCGAAGCTTTCTTT. Residues: CASSAGGSEAFF. Based on the CDR3 plus reference TRBV9 and TRBJ1-1, the full variable domain is DSGVTQTPKHLITATGQRVTLRCSPRSGDLSVYWYQQSLDQGLQFLIQYYNGEERAKGNILERFSAQQFPDLHSELNLSSLELGDSALYFCASSAGGSEAFFGQGTRLTVV.